The 13 T cell receptor beta chains reported below all come from one sample, sequenced in a study of cytomegalovirus exposure and HLA in healthy donors. This PCR relied on a set of 60 Vbeta primers and 13 Jbeta primers. The data were produced by immunoSEQ multiplex PCR, yet TCRdb's version contains in-frame clones alone and is incomplete. The sample shows roughly 100,000 clones, about 16% of them seen only once. Sequenced input: PBMCs. These receptors originate from a female donor in good health and CMV-seronegative.

This clone has only a few counts. The chain links TRBV7-3 to TRBJ2-1; the match to TRBD2 covers 11 bases. V lost 4 bases, J lost 7 bases, and 3 bases stayed unmatched. The CDR3 sequence is 14 residues long. The V gene's germline CDR1 is SGHTA and CDR2 FQGTGA. CDR3 region: CASSSSGRMNEQFF. The CDR3 DNA reads TGTGCCAGCAGCTCTAGCGGGAGGATGAATGAGCAGTTCTTC.

V and J are TRBV29-1 and TRBJ1-1, with D perhaps TRBD1 (6 bases). Germline lookup yields CDR1 SQVTM and CDR2 ANQGSEA. V was pared by 5 bases and J by 2 bases, with 9 bases between. The CDR3 contains 12 residues. CDR3 sequence (DNA): TGCAGCGTTTGGGACACTAACACTGAAGCTTTCTTT. Translation: CSVWDTNTEAFF.

To note about this clone: The junction shows a germline mismatch at one end, possibly a read error. The CDR3 reads CASSLASRGRSFF. The CDR3 DNA is TGCGCCAGCAGCTTGGCCTCCCGAGGGAGATCCTTCTTC. The chain links TRBV5-1 to TRBJ2-7; D possibly corresponds to TRBD2 (5 bases). The germline gives CDR1 SGHRS, CDR2 YFSETQ. This CDR3 has 13 residues.

The V and J genes are TRBV19 and TRBJ1-4; 7 bases map to TRBD1. This CDR3 region has 14 residues. Germline values: CDR1 LNHDA, CDR2 SQIVND (reference sequence). V trimming: 0 bases; J trimming: 5 bases; junction bases outside the gene matches: 0. CDR3 nucleotides: TGTGCCAGTAGTATAGAGGACAGGAATGAAAAACTGTTTTTT. Translating gives CASSIEDRNEKLFF.

The chain uses TRBV28 and TRBJ1-5; TRBD1 might be the D (6 bases). The germline V gene encodes CDR1 MDHEN and CDR2 SYDVKM. V was trimmed by 1 base and J by 4 bases, leaving 26 bases between them. The CDR3 is 20 amino acids. The CDR3 DNA reads as TGTGCCAGCAGTTTATATGCCAGGGGCCCTCCTCTGGAGCATAATCAGCCCCAGCATTTT. It yields the protein CASSLYARGPPLEHNQPQHF.

The J gene is TRBJ2-5, the V gene TRBV9; 7 bases line up with TRBD1. CDR3 length: 14 amino acids. Germline CDR1 reads SGDLS; CDR2 reads YYNGEE. The V segment lost 5 bases and the J segment 1 base; nucleotides outside the gene matches: 5. The CDR3 loop is CASSQGESQETQYF. Written as DNA, the CDR3 is TGTGCCAGCAGTCAGGGGGAGAGCCAAGAGACCCAGTACTTC.

The V gene is TRBV2, the J gene TRBJ2-4, with TRBD2 matching over 8 bases. This CDR3 is 15 amino acids long. With 6 bases clipped from V and 4 bases from J, the junction kept 8 bases outside the gene matches. The germline CDR1 and CDR2 sequences are SNHLY and FYNNEI. The CDR3 DNA reads as TGTGCCAGCAGGGAGCGGGGGCGGTCAAAAAACATTCAGTACTTC. Translated: CASRERGRSKNIQYF.

This clone turned up a few times. V usage is TRBV2 and J usage is TRBJ2-2; D perhaps matches TRBD1 (5 bases). V was trimmed by 6 bases and J by 0 bases, leaving 8 bases between them. CDR3 length: 14 amino acids. Germline V CDR1 and CDR2: SNHLY, FYNNEI. The CDR3 spells CASRGVSNTGELFF. CDR3 in DNA: TGTGCCAGCAGAGGGGTATCGAACACCGGGGAGCTGTTTTTT. The whole variable domain, filled in from reference TRBV2 and TRBJ2-2, reads EPEVTQTPSHQVTQMGQEVILRCVPISNHLYFYWYRQILGQKVEFLVSFYNNEISEKSEIFDDQFSVERPDGSNFTLKIRSTKLEDSAMYFCASRGVSNTGELFFGEGSRLTVL.

V gene TRBV29-1 combines with J gene TRBJ1-5; no firm D call. The CDR3 contains 12 residues. V was clipped by 7 bases and J by 7 bases, with 14 bases between them. Germline CDR1 is SQVTM and CDR2 is ANQGSEA. The DNA for the CDR3 is TGCAGCGCCAGGAACGCTGAACAGCCCCAGCATTTT. This sequence encodes CSARNAEQPQHF. The entire variable domain, with the rest obtained from reference TRBV29-1 and TRBJ1-5, is as follows: SAVISQKPSRDICQRGTSLTIQCQVDSQVTMMFWYRQQPGQSLTLIATANQGSEATYESGFVIDKFPISRPNLTFSTLTVSNMSPEDSSIYLCSARNAEQPQHFGDGTRLSIL.

The gene calls are TRBV30 and TRBJ2-5; 15 bases agree with TRBD2. The CDR3 runs to 13 residues. Losses at the gene ends were 8 bases for V and 2 bases for J; bases not matched to a gene: 0. Germline CDR1 reads GTSNPN; CDR2 reads SVGIG (reference sequence). The CDR3, as DNA: TGTGCCGGGACTAGCGGGGGGCAAGAGACCCAGTACTTC. Translating it yields CAGTSGGQETQYF.

This clone was detected a few times. The chain has TRBV5-1 and TRBJ1-1; a weak D match, TRBD1 (6 bases). With 2 bases removed from V and 3 bases from J, the gap between germline ends came to 11 bases. Germline V gives CDR1 SGHRS, CDR2 YFSETQ. CDR3 length: 14 residues. This CDR3 is CASSFSGADTEAFF. DNA of the CDR3: TGCGCCAGCAGCTTTTCAGGGGCCGACACTGAAGCTTTCTTT.

The V call is TRBV29-1, the J call TRBJ2-1; 9 nucleotides line up with TRBD2. This CDR3 spans 14 amino acids. V shed 4 bases, J shed 4 bases, and the junction held 5 bases outside the gene matches. The germline V gene has CDR1 SQVTM and CDR2 ANQGSEA. In nucleotides, the CDR3 is TGCAGCGTTGTGTCTAGCGGGAATTACAATGAGCAGTTCTTC. It specifies CSVVSSGNYNEQFF.

The chain combines TRBV7-2 with TRBJ1-6; D may be TRBD1 (6 bases). There are 15 residues in the CDR3. Germline CDR1 is SGHTA and CDR2 is FQGNSA. V was shortened by 5 bases and J by 18 bases, with 26 bases between the two germline ends. CDR3 DNA: TGTGCCAGCAGCCCCTGGGGGCGTCCCGGTATGGCCCCCCACTTT. Translated: CASSPWGRPGMAPHF.